Shown below are 20 T cell receptor beta chains from a single sample sequenced in a study of monozygotic twins with inflammatory bowel disease. TCRdb re-analyzed the 5' RACE reads; it lists each CDR3 protein once, without DNA. The sample has more than 95,000 distinct CDR3 sequences. Sequencing was performed on blood. The receptors come from a human donor with ulcerative colitis or Crohn's disease, or a healthy co-twin of an affected twin (not recorded which).

This chain joins TRBV4-3 and TRBJ1-1. CDR3 size: 14 residues. CDR1 and CDR2 from the germline V gene are LGHNA and YSLEER. The chain's CDR3 is CASSRRVSGTEAFF.

The chain carries TRBV12-3 or TRBV12-4 and TRBJ1-2; no DNA is available, so the TRBD1 call from TCRdb remains unchecked. The CDR3 sequence is 13 residues long. This CDR3 is CASSPGGPDGYTF.

This CDR3 is CASSFKRGEGTDTQYF. The rearrangement uses TRBV7-2 and TRBJ2-3; the D gene TCRdb calls, TRBD1, cannot be checked with no DNA. Germline V gene lookup returns CDR1 SGHTA and CDR2 FQGNSA. The CDR3 loop spans 16 amino acids.

The V and J genes are TRBV20-1 and TRBJ1-6; TCRdb reports TRBD1, a call that lacks DNA to check it against. The CDR3 loop spans 14 amino acids. From germline, CDR1 is DFQATT and CDR2 SNEGSKA (reference sequence). CDR3 sequence reads: CSARGGPDNSPLHF.

This sequence joins TRBV5-1 and TRBJ2-1; checking the TCRdb D call of TRBD1 is not possible without DNA. The germline V gene encodes CDR1 SGHRS and CDR2 YFSETQ. The CDR3 is 15 amino acids. The CDR3: CASSLEWGPHNEQFF.

The rearrangement uses TRBV27 and TRBJ2-1. There are 13 residues in the CDR3. CDR1 MNHEY and CDR2 SMNVEV come from the germline V gene (reference sequence). The CDR3 loop is CASSLQRTREQFF.

This sequence joins TRBV24-1 and TRBJ2-1; no DNA is available, so the TRBD1 call from TCRdb remains unchecked. The CDR3 extends over 14 amino acids. Germline V gives CDR1 KGHDR, CDR2 SFDVKD. The CDR3 reads CATSRGQGADEQFF.

V gene TRBV10-3 combines with J gene TRBJ1-2; TCRdb's D gene call, TRBD1, goes unchecked for lack of DNA. The CDR3 sequence is 12 residues long. Per the germline V gene, CDR1 is ENHRY and CDR2 is SYGVKD. Here the CDR3 reads CAISEQGTRYTF.

V is TRBV12-3 or TRBV12-4 and J is TRBJ1-5; TCRdb picks TRBD1, but there is no DNA to check that call. The CDR3 is 15 residues long. CDR3 protein: CASSPLSKGNQPQHF.

The rearrangement joins TRBV4-3 to TRBJ2-7; TCRdb names TRBD2, which stays unverified in the absence of DNA. The CDR3 is 16 residues long. Germline values: CDR1 LGHNA, CDR2 YSLEER. CDR3 sequence: CASSQEPGLQGWEQYF.

CDR3 sequence reads: CSASEVEKYGYTF. The chain couples TRBV20-1 to TRBJ1-2. The CDR3 runs to 13 residues. Germline V gene lookup returns CDR1 DFQATT and CDR2 SNEGSKA (reference sequence).

This chain uses TRBV7-9 with TRBJ1-1. The germline CDR1 and CDR2 sequences are SEHNR and FQNEAQ (reference sequence). CDR3 length equals 13 residues. The CDR3 loop is CASSLIRETEAFF. Full variable domain (missing parts from reference TRBV7-9 and TRBJ1-1): DTGVSQNPRHKITKRGQNVTFRCDPISEHNRLYWYRQTLGQGPEFLTYFQNEAQLEKSRLLSDRFSAERPKGSFSTLEIQRTEQGDSAMYLCASSLIRETEAFFGQGTRLTVV.

This chain links TRBV20-1 with TRBJ2-5; TCRdb picks TRBD2, but there is no DNA to check that call. Germline CDR1 reads DFQATT; CDR2 reads SNEGSKA (reference sequence). This CDR3 has 13 amino acids. CDR3 residues: CSAGTSGPETQYF.

This chain joins TRBV5-1 and TRBJ2-3; the D call from TCRdb, TRBD2, cannot be confirmed without DNA. The germline V gene encodes CDR1 SGHRS and CDR2 YFSETQ. The CDR3 loop spans 17 amino acids. The CDR3 sequence: CASSSSGRNRITDTQYF. Drawing the rest from reference TRBV5-1 and TRBJ2-3, the complete variable domain is KAGVTQTPRYLIKTRGQQVTLSCSPISGHRSVSWYQQTPGQGLQFLFEYFSETQRNKGNFPGRFSGRQFSNSRSEMNVSTLELGDSALYLCASSSSGRNRITDTQYFGPGTRLTVL.

This rearrangement joins TRBV5-4 to TRBJ2-5. The CDR3 extends over 13 amino acids. CDR1 and CDR2 from the germline V gene are SGHNT and YYREEE (reference sequence). The CDR3 sequence is CASRQIPIETQYF.

The chain is built from TRBV24-1 and TRBJ1-5; TCRdb indicates TRBD1, and absent DNA this call remains unverified. CDR3 size: 16 residues. Germline V gene data show CDR1 as KGHDR and CDR2 as SFDVKD. The CDR3 reads CATRPRTGGLNQPQHF.

J is TRBJ2-5 and V is TRBV29-1; TCRdb's assignment of TRBD2 cannot be checked, as there is no DNA. This CDR3 has 13 amino acids. In germline, CDR1 is SQVTM, CDR2 ANQGSEA. CDR3 sequence: CSVAGGGRETQYF.

This sequence joins TRBV5-6 and TRBJ2-1. The CDR3 extends over 14 amino acids. The germline CDR1 and CDR2 sequences are SGHDT and YYEEEE. The CDR3 loop reads CASSLGDLYNEQFF.

The chain combines TRBV28 with TRBJ2-1; the TRBD2 assignment by TCRdb is unverifiable without DNA. CDR3 length: 16 amino acids. Germline V gives CDR1 MDHEN, CDR2 SYDVKM. The CDR3 here is CASSLPLAGVDNEQFF.

This chain joins TRBV3-1 and TRBJ2-1; TCRdb's D call, TRBD2, is unchecked because there is no DNA. The germline V gene has CDR1 LGHDT and CDR2 YNNKEL (reference sequence). CDR3 length: 16 amino acids. The CDR3 loop is CASSQVSGGRFNEQFF.